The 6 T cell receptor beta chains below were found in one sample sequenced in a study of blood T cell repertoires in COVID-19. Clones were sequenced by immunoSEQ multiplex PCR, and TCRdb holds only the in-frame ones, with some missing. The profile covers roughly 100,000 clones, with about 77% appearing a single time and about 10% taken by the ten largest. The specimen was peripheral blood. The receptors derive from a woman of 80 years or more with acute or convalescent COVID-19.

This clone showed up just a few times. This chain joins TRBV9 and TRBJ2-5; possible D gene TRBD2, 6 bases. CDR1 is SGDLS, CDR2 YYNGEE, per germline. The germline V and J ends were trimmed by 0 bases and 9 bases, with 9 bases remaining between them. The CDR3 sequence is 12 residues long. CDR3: CASSVGEEPQYF. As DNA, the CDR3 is TGTGCCAGCAGCGTAGGGGAGGAGCCCCAGTACTTC. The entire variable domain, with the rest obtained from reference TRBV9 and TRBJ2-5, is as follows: DSGVTQTPKHLITATGQRVTLRCSPRSGDLSVYWYQQSLDQGLQFLIQYYNGEERAKGNILERFSAQQFPDLHSELNLSSLELGDSALYFCASSVGEEPQYFGPGTRLLVL.

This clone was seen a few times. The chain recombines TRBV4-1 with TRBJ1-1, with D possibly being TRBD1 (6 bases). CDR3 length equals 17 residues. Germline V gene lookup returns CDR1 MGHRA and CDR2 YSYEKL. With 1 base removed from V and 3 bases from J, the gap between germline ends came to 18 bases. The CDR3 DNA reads TGCGCCAGCAGCCAAGCCACGGGGGGGGGCTGGTACACTGAAGCTTTCTTT. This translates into CASSQATGGGWYTEAFF.

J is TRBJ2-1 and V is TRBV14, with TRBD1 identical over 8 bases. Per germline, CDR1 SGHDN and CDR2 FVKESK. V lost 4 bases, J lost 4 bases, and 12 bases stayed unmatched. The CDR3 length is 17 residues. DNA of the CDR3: TGTGCCAGCAGCCCGAGTCCCGGGACAGGTTTATACAATGAGCAGTTCTTC. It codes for CASSPSPGTGLYNEQFF.

The CDR3: CASSFWGDEKLFF. DNA of the CDR3: TGTGCCAGCAGTTTTTGGGGAGACGAAAAACTGTTTTTT. The chain carries TRBV27 and TRBJ1-4; D unclear. This CDR3 spans 13 amino acids. V gave up 3 bases and J gave up 8 bases, with 10 bases separating them. In germline, CDR1 is MNHEY, CDR2 SMNVEV (reference sequence).

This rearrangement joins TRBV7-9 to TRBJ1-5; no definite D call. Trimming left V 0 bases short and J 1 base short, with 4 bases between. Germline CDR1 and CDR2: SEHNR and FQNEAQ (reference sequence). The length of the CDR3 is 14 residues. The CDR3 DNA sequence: TGTGCCAGCAGCTTAGCGGGCAGCAATCAGCCCCAGCATTTT. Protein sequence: CASSLAGSNQPQHF.

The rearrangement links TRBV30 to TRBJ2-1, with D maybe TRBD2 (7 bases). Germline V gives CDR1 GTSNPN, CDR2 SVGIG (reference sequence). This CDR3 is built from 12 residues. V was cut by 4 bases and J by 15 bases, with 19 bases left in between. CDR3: CAWKGGGAVPFF. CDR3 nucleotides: TGTGCCTGGAAGGGTGGGGGGGCCGTACCGTTCTTC.